The source of this T cell receptor beta chain is a study of T cell repertoires in cytomegalovirus infection. Study conclusions and caveats: Clonotypes of TCR beta that were HLA-C-restricted and CMV-specific dominated the ex vivo response.

Germline V CDR1 and CDR2: SGHTA, FQGNSA. Losses at the gene ends were 1 base for V and 1 base for J; bases not matched to a gene: 14. This CDR3 has 19 amino acids. This clonotype was detected ten times or more. Its antigen is not known. TCRdb independently ran MiXCR on the reads; one entry per CDR3 protein. This table has 740,000 or so distinct CDR3 sequences, 35% to 40% appearing once. What was sequenced was PBMCs. This clonotype originated in a human donor in good health (CMV status not recorded). Some clones in this sample may be carry-over from other donors' samples. The chain recombines TRBV7-2 with TRBJ2-5; 8 bases align to TRBD1. The CDR3 sequence: CASSLGKRPDRASQETQYF. CDR3 nucleotide sequence: TGTGCCAGCAGCTTAGGGAAACGACCGGACAGGGCTAGCCAAGAGACCCAGTACTTC. Full variable domain (outside the CDR3, taken from reference TRBV7-2 and TRBJ2-5): GAGVSQSPSNKVTEKGKDVELRCDPISGHTALYWYRQSLGQGLEFLIYFQGNSAPDKSGLPSDRFSAERTGGSVSTLTIQRTQQEDSAVYLCASSLGKRPDRASQETQYFGPGTRLLVL.